This T cell receptor (beta chain) was captured by sequencing in a study of T cell responses to AZD1222 COVID-19 vaccine. Across the whole study: Pooled together were second doses at about 4 or about 12 weeks.

Points from the study as a whole: Scientists sampled the repertoires only once the peak T cell response had passed. Baseline serology detected seropositivity in only six AZD1222 recipients. In a largely white British group with more females than males, clonal diversity was possibly underestimated.

The assay was immunoSEQ multiplex PCR, and TCRdb's table has in-frame clones only and misses some. The table includes some 120,000 clones, 88% detected once. This clone has just one count. Its antigen is unidentified. After removal of 4 bases from V and 2 bases from J, the junction contained 5 bases not matched to a gene. The germline gives CDR1 SGHAT, CDR2 FQNNGV. The length of the CDR3 is 17 residues. The starting material was peripheral blood, obtained on day 0 of AZD1222 vaccination. The rearrangement joins TRBV11-2 to TRBJ1-6; TRBD1 agrees at 10 bases. This TCR came from an adult in good health. CDR3 region: CASSWDRGFPYNSPLHF. The CDR3 bases are TGTGCCAGCAGCTGGGACAGGGGATTCCCCTATAATTCACCCCTCCACTTT. The full variable domain, in which reference TRBV11-2 and TRBJ1-6 provide the parts outside the CDR3, is EAGVAQSPRYKIIEKRQSVAFWCNPISGHATLYWYQQILGQGPKLLIQFQNNGVVDDSQLPKDRFSAERLKGVDSTLKIQPAKLEDSAVYLCASSWDRGFPYNSPLHFGNGTRLTVT.